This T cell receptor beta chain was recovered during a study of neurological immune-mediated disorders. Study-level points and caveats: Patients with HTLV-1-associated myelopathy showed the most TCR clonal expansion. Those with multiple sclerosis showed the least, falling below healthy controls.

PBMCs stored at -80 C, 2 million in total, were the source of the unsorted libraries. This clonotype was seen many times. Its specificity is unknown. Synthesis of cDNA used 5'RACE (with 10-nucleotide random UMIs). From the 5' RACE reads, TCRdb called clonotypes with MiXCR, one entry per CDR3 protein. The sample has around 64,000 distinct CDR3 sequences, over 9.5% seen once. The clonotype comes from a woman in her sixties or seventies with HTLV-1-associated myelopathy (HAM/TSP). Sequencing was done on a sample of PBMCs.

In nucleotides, the CDR3 is TGTGCCATCAGTTCGGGGGCGAACAATCAGCCCCAGCATTTT. Its protein is CAISSGANNQPQHF. V gene TRBV10-3 combines with J gene TRBJ1-5, with D possibly matching TRBD1 (6 bases). Germline V gene data show CDR1 as ENHRY and CDR2 as SYGVKD. This CDR3 has 14 residues. The V and J ends lost 5 bases and 3 bases respectively, with 11 bases between them.